The 18 T cell receptor beta chains reported below all come from one sample, sequenced in a study of a mutant IDH1 vaccine in newly diagnosed glioma. Their antigen targets remain unknown. Measured with immunoSEQ multiplex PCR; TCRdb has only the in-frame clones, and not every one. In the table there are 73,000 or so clones, roughly 83% of which are singletons. The time point is: week 35, safety follow-up. Each dose delivered 300 ug of mutant IDH1 20-mer peptide subcutaneously with imiquimod. The specimen was PBMCs, collected from a glioma patient whose treatment included an IDH1 peptide vaccine. The receptors originated from a man aged 18 to 35 with glioma.

The chain carries TRBV29-1 and TRBJ1-2; TRBD1 matches 8 bases. This CDR3 region has 12 residues. V lost 6 bases to trimming and J lost 7 bases; unmatched junction nucleotides: 7. Looked up from germline, CDR1 is SQVTM and CDR2 is ANQGSEA. CDR3 loop: CSVGDRTGGYTF. CDR3 bases: TGCAGCGTAGGGGACAGGACGGGTGGCTACACCTTC.

Comments on this clone: A read error may account for a junction end that differs from germline. The chain carries TRBV18 and TRBJ2-7, with 8 bases lining up with TRBD1. This CDR3 comprises 15 residues. Germline V lookup: CDR1 KGHSH, CDR2 LQKENI. The CDR3: CASAPRQGAFYEQYF. CDR3 nucleotide sequence: TGTGCCAGCGCACCCAGGCAGGGGGCTTTTTACGAGCAGTACTTC.

The V and J genes are TRBV7-3 and TRBJ2-2; TRBD1 agrees at 12 bases. J lost 4 bases, V lost 7 bases, and 4 bases had no gene match. The CDR3 extends over 15 amino acids. Germline V gene lookup returns CDR1 SGHTA and CDR2 FQGTGA. The CDR3 here is CASKPGQGATGELFF. In nucleotides, the CDR3 is TGTGCCAGCAAACCGGGACAGGGGGCCACCGGGGAGCTGTTTTTT.

The CDR3 nucleotides read TGCAGCATAATTGGGCTGGGCACTGAAGCTTTCTTT. It codes for CSIIGLGTEAFF. The chain links TRBV29-1 to TRBJ1-1; no firm D call. There are 12 residues in the CDR3. V was pared by 8 bases and J by 4 bases, with 14 bases between. Germline-derived CDR1 and CDR2 are SQVTM and ANQGSEA.

The table lists this clone with a count of one. This chain joins TRBV27 and TRBJ1-5; D is perhaps TRBD1 (5 bases). Germline V gives CDR1 MNHEY, CDR2 SMNVEV (reference sequence). Trimming took 2 bases from V and 14 from J, leaving 16 bases between them. This CDR3 is 13 amino acids long. The CDR3: CASSLGVPGLEHF. The CDR3 DNA sequence: TGTGCCAGCAGTTTAGGGGTCCCGGGACTGGAGCATTTT.

The chain carries TRBV5-1 and TRBJ1-6; TRBD1 might be the D (6 bases). The germline V gene has CDR1 SGHRS and CDR2 YFSETQ. Between the trimmed V and J ends, which lost 0 bases and 9 bases, there was a span of 19 bases. The CDR3 extends over 17 amino acids. CDR3 region: CASSLAVGGATASPLHF. The CDR3 DNA is TGCGCCAGCAGCTTGGCTGTTGGGGGGGCCACCGCTTCACCCCTCCACTTT.

The chain combines TRBV6-1 with TRBJ1-5; 7 positions match TRBD1. In germline, CDR1 is MNHNS, CDR2 SASEGT. The CDR3 consists of 14 residues. V shed 8 bases and J 3 bases; nucleotides not matched to a gene: 7. The CDR3 DNA is TGTGCCAGCGAAGGGACAGTTAACAATCAGCCCCAGCATTTT. Amino acid sequence: CASEGTVNNQPQHF.

In its sample, this clone was seen a few times. The genes are TRBV19 and TRBJ1-2; D remains ambiguous. The CDR3 extends over 15 amino acids. Between the trimmed V and J ends, which lost 0 bases and 2 bases, there was a span of 10 bases. Germline lookup yields CDR1 LNHDA and CDR2 SQIVND (reference sequence). The CDR3 nucleotides are TGTGCCAGTAGTATAGATGCCAGCGGAAACTATGGCTACACCTTC. It encodes CASSIDASGNYGYTF.

This clone showed up just a few times. This chain connects TRBV5-1 to TRBJ1-1; D unresolved. The CDR3 length is 12 residues. The germline CDR1 and CDR2 sequences are SGHRS and YFSETQ. The V and J ends lost 8 bases and 1 base respectively, with 9 bases between them. CDR3: CASTGSNTEAFF. The CDR3 region has the DNA TGCGCCAGTACGGGCTCGAACACTGAAGCTTTCTTT.

This clone was seen a handful of times. The rearrangement links TRBV13 to TRBJ1-5; D is unresolved. CDR1 is PRHDT, CDR2 FYEKMQ, per germline (reference sequence). V lost 2 bases, J lost 4 bases, and 3 bases lay in between. The CDR3 is 12 amino acids. Here the CDR3 DNA reads TGTGCCAGCAGCTTATTAAATCAGCCCCAGCATTTT. As protein: CASSLLNQPQHF.

The chain is built from TRBV28 and TRBJ1-1; 11 nucleotides line up with TRBD1. V was clipped by 4 bases and J by 6 bases; unmatched bases: 7. Germline CDR1 reads MDHEN; CDR2 reads SYDVKM. This CDR3 comprises 15 residues. Here the CDR3 reads CASSYPRTGGSEAFF. The CDR3 nucleotides are TGTGCCAGCAGTTACCCTAGGACAGGGGGCTCTGAAGCTTTCTTT. Looking up the rest from reference TRBV28 and TRBJ1-1 gives the full variable domain: DVKVTQSSRYLVKRTGEKVFLECVQDMDHENMFWYRQDPGLGLRLIYFSYDVKMKEKGDIPEGYSVSREKKERFSLILESASTNQTSMYLCASSYPRTGGSEAFFGQGTRLTVV.

This clone was picked up one time. The chain carries TRBV4-3 and TRBJ1-1; D is ambiguous. Germline lookup yields CDR1 LGHNA and CDR2 YSLEER. V shed 0 bases and J shed 0 bases, with 5 bases lying between them. The CDR3 contains 14 residues. Here the CDR3 reads CASSQDSMNTEAFF. The CDR3 DNA sequence: TGCGCCAGCAGCCAAGACAGCATGAACACTGAAGCTTTCTTT.

The rearrangement joins TRBV27 to TRBJ1-1; maybe TRBD1 (6 bases). Germline values: CDR1 MNHEY, CDR2 SMNVEV (reference sequence). CDR3 length: 16 amino acids. V lost 0 bases to trimming and J lost 0 bases, with 11 bases between them. The CDR3 is CASSLSPGHMNTEAFF. In DNA form, the CDR3 reads TGTGCCAGCAGTTTATCACCGGGACACATGAACACTGAAGCTTTCTTT.

The chain couples TRBV11-2 to TRBJ2-7, with 11 bases lining up with TRBD1. The CDR3 covers 15 residues. From germline, CDR1 is SGHAT and CDR2 FQNNGV. With V trimmed by 4 bases and J by 2 bases, 4 bases remained unmatched. Written as DNA, the CDR3 is TGTGCCAGCAGCTCGTTGGACAGGGGGCCCTACGAGCAGTACTTC. It is translated as CASSSLDRGPYEQYF.

J is TRBJ2-7 and V is TRBV5-4, with D possibly being TRBD2 (6 bases). The CDR3 spans 14 residues. Trimming pared 0 bases from V and 2 bases from J, leaving 9 bases between. Germline values: CDR1 SGHNT, CDR2 YYREEE (reference sequence). The CDR3 sequence is CASSLGGTPYEQYF. The CDR3 DNA is TGTGCCAGCAGCTTGGGCGGGACTCCCTACGAGCAGTACTTC.

This sequence joins TRBV29-1 and TRBJ2-7; D is possibly TRBD1 (5 bases). V lost 4 bases and J 5 bases, leaving 9 bases between the germline ends. CDR1 SQVTM and CDR2 ANQGSEA come from the germline V gene. The CDR3 is 11 amino acids. The CDR3 loop reads CSVAQVDEQYF. CDR3 sequence (DNA): TGCAGCGTTGCACAGGTTGACGAGCAGTACTTC.

The genes are TRBV4-2 and TRBJ2-7, with D possibly matching TRBD1 (5 bases). Trimming stripped 0 bases from V and 3 bases from J, with 12 bases between. The CDR3 contains 15 residues. Germline CDR1 is LGHNA and CDR2 is YNFKEQ. The CDR3 DNA reads as TGTGCCAGCAGCCAAGAGATGACAGTTGACTACGAGCAGTACTTC. Amino acid sequence: CASSQEMTVDYEQYF.

V and J are TRBV6-1 and TRBJ2-7; D gene unclear. The CDR3 spans 16 residues. In germline, CDR1 is MNHNS, CDR2 SASEGT. Between the trimmed V and J ends, which lost 3 bases and 1 base, there was a span of 16 bases. The CDR3: CASSDLDARNSYEQYF. The DNA of the CDR3 is TGTGCCAGCAGTGATTTGGACGCACGAAATTCCTACGAGCAGTACTTC.